Presented here are 24 T cell receptor beta chains from one specimen sequenced in a study of shared clonotypes between healthy human individuals. Generated by immunoSEQ multiplex PCR, the TCRdb table keeps only in-frame clones and is missing some. The table shows 1.6 million or so clones, with about 98.5% occurring only once. Sequenced sample: naive CD4+ T cells sorted from blood. Regarding subset: CD45RA+ positively selected. These receptors all come from a man aged 25-45 years in good health.

The CDR3 loop reads CASSFTAGYTGELFF. The CDR3 DNA follows: TGTGCCAGCAGCTTCACAGCGGGATACACCGGGGAGCTGTTTTTT. The chain combines TRBV11-2 with TRBJ2-2, with 7 positions matching TRBD2. This CDR3 has 15 amino acids. J lost 3 bases, V lost 3 bases, and 4 bases had no gene match. The germline V gene encodes CDR1 SGHAT and CDR2 FQNNGV.

The chain combines TRBV11-2 with TRBJ2-7, with 10 bases fitting TRBD1. The CDR3 has 13 residues. V lost 4 bases and J lost 7; bases outside the gene matches: 4. Germline CDR1 SGHAT, CDR2 FQNNGV. The CDR3 region is CASSWGQGREQYF. The CDR3 bases are TGTGCCAGCAGCTGGGGACAGGGGCGAGAGCAGTACTTC.

The chain uses TRBV28 and TRBJ2-7, with D perhaps matching TRBD2 (6 bases). Germline values: CDR1 MDHEN, CDR2 SYDVKM. This CDR3 has 14 residues. The ends were cut back, 5 bases at V and 3 bases at J, with 14 bases in the middle. This CDR3 reads CASSAHSGHYEQYF. In DNA, the CDR3 is TGTGCCAGCAGTGCCCACAGCGGGCACTACGAGCAGTACTTC.

The chain combines TRBV9 with TRBJ1-2; no reliable D call. Deletions cut 0 bases from V and 4 bases from J, with 7 bases between. The CDR3 contains 13 residues. From germline, CDR1 is SGDLS and CDR2 YYNGEE. The CDR3 DNA sequence: TGTGCCAGCAGCGTAGGTTCGGTCTATGGCTACACCTTC. It codes for CASSVGSVYGYTF. Together with reference TRBV9 and TRBJ1-2, the CDR3 gives the full variable domain: DSGVTQTPKHLITATGQRVTLRCSPRSGDLSVYWYQQSLDQGLQFLIQYYNGEERAKGNILERFSAQQFPDLHSELNLSSLELGDSALYFCASSVGSVYGYTFGSGTRLTVV.

As for this clone: The same CDR3 can be traced to other DNA sequences in this sample. CDR3 in DNA: TGTGCCAGCAGCGTAGATGGTTACACAGATACGCAGTATTTT. It yields the protein CASSVDGYTDTQYF. The V call is TRBV9, the J call TRBJ2-3; D remains ambiguous. CDR1 SGDLS and CDR2 YYNGEE come from the germline V gene. This CDR3 comprises 14 residues. Trimming removed 0 bases at V and 2 bases at J, with 7 bases between.

The chain couples TRBV28 to TRBJ1-2, with D possibly being TRBD1 (5 bases). The germline CDR1 and CDR2 sequences are MDHEN and SYDVKM. V lost 8 bases and J 7 bases, leaving 17 bases between the germline ends. CDR3 length: 13 residues. CDR3 bases: TGTGCCAGCTGTGCCAGGGACTTAGGTGGCTACACCTTC. Residues: CASCARDLGGYTF.

The chain couples TRBV11-3 to TRBJ2-7; the match to TRBD2 covers 12 bases. The ends lost 5 bases at V and 0 bases at J; junction bases unmatched: 5. This CDR3 spans 16 amino acids. Germline lookup yields CDR1 SGHNT and CDR2 YENEEA. The CDR3 DNA sequence: TGTGCCAGCAGCCCGGGACTAGCGGGCCACTCCTACGAGCAGTACTTC. Translation: CASSPGLAGHSYEQYF.

The genes are TRBV7-9 and TRBJ2-1, with a weak D call TRBD2 (5 bases). Germline CDR1 reads SEHNR; CDR2 reads FQNEAQ (reference sequence). CDR3 length: 14 amino acids. With 5 bases removed from V and 12 bases from J, the gap between germline ends came to 20 bases. CDR3 sequence (DNA): TGTGCCAGCAGCGAGGGTCCTACCTTAAAAGGGCAGTTCTTC. This encodes CASSEGPTLKGQFF.

This rearrangement joins TRBV6-5 to TRBJ2-3; 10 nucleotides line up with TRBD1. V lost 2 bases and J lost 6; bases outside the gene matches: 8. The CDR3 consists of 16 residues. The germline V gene has CDR1 MNHEY and CDR2 SVGAGI. The CDR3 DNA follows: TGTGCCAGCAGTTACCAACCCGGGACAGGGGTCGATACGCAGTATTTT. This codes for CASSYQPGTGVDTQYF.

This clone was seen only once. This rearrangement joins TRBV27 to TRBJ2-2; 9 nucleotides line up with TRBD1. Germline values: CDR1 MNHEY, CDR2 SMNVEV (reference sequence). This CDR3 is built from 16 residues. V lost 5 bases and J lost 3; bases outside the gene matches: 7. The CDR3 sequence: CASSAGQGWDTGELFF. The CDR3 coding sequence is TGTGCCAGCAGTGCGGGACAGGGTTGGGACACCGGGGAGCTGTTTTTT.

The V and J genes are TRBV2 and TRBJ2-2, with D possibly being TRBD2 (6 bases). V was pared by 4 bases and J by 0 bases, with 9 bases between. Germline V gene sequence: CDR1 SNHLY, CDR2 FYNNEI. The CDR3 is made up of 15 amino acids. The CDR3 region is CASSVGRPNTGELFF. The CDR3 DNA reads as TGTGCCAGCAGTGTGGGGAGGCCGAACACCGGGGAGCTGTTTTTT.

The chain couples TRBV30 to TRBJ2-1; maybe TRBD2 (6 bases). V was shortened by 2 bases and J by 12 bases, with 20 bases between the two germline ends. This CDR3 spans 14 amino acids. Germline V gene lookup returns CDR1 GTSNPN and CDR2 SVGIG (reference sequence). The chain's CDR3 is CAWSHGTPTSRQFF. The CDR3 nucleotides are TGTGCCTGGAGTCACGGGACTCCCACGTCTCGGCAGTTCTTC.

CDR3 loop: CASSRSDRINEKLFF. In DNA form, the CDR3 reads TGTGCCAGCAGTCGATCGGACAGGATTAATGAAAAACTGTTTTTT. The V gene is TRBV5-4, the J gene TRBJ1-4, with 7 bases fitting TRBD1. Unmatched junction bases numbered 8, after V lost 5 bases and J lost 4 bases. The CDR3 contains 15 residues. Germline-derived CDR1 and CDR2 are SGHNT and YYREEE (reference sequence).

This chain joins TRBV2 and TRBJ2-7; the D gene could be TRBD1 or TRBD2 (5 bases each). V lost 6 bases, J lost 0 bases, and 21 bases lay in between. The CDR3 runs 17 residues. Germline CDR1 is SNHLY and CDR2 is FYNNEI. This CDR3 is CASRLGGGQGDSYEQYF. CDR3 coding DNA: TGTGCCAGCAGACTTGGAGGAGGCCAGGGAGACTCCTACGAGCAGTACTTC.

The rearrangement joins TRBV2 to TRBJ2-1; 7 nucleotides align to TRBD1. The V and J ends lost 3 bases and 8 bases, in that order; junction bases with no gene match: 10. In germline, CDR1 is SNHLY, CDR2 FYNNEI. There are 15 residues in the CDR3. The CDR3 spells CASSEWETGRDEQFF. In nucleotides, the CDR3 is TGTGCCAGCAGTGAGTGGGAGACAGGGAGAGATGAGCAGTTCTTC.

The chain uses TRBV27 and TRBJ1-2; D gene unclear. The length of the CDR3 is 14 residues. The V gene lost 5 bases and the J gene lost 1 base, with 11 bases spanning the gap. Per germline, CDR1 MNHEY and CDR2 SMNVEV (reference sequence). DNA for the CDR3: TGTGCCAGCAGTAGGCTACGGGGTAACTATGGCTACACCTTC. Encoded protein: CASSRLRGNYGYTF.

Comments on this clone: At the DNA level, this CDR3 is encoded by other sequences in the same sample as well. The rearrangement uses TRBV4-3 and TRBJ2-3; 10 bases align to TRBD2. The CDR3 sequence is 15 residues long. V shed 3 bases, J shed 0 bases, and the junction held 0 bases outside the gene matches. Germline V CDR1 and CDR2: LGHNA, YSLEER. The CDR3 sequence: CASSQTSGSTDTQYF. The CDR3 bases are TGCGCCAGCAGCCAGACTAGCGGGAGCACAGATACGCAGTATTTT.

This clone was recorded once. V is TRBV7-8 and J is TRBJ1-5; no definite D call. Germline V gives CDR1 SGHVS, CDR2 FQNEAQ. The CDR3 length is 13 residues. V was cut by 9 bases and J by 9 bases, with 18 bases left in between. The CDR3 sequence is CASRQTGLGPQHF. Here the CDR3 DNA reads TGTGCCAGTCGGCAGACCGGCTTGGGGCCCCAGCATTTT.

The chain has TRBV7-9 and TRBJ2-3; 9 positions match TRBD2. With 11 bases clipped from V and 6 bases from J, the junction kept 12 bases outside the gene matches. This CDR3 is 14 amino acids long. CDR1 and CDR2 (germline): SEHNR, FQNEAQ (reference sequence). CDR3 amino acids: CAVRTSALTDTQYF. The CDR3 DNA reads TGTGCCGTGAGGACTAGCGCCCTGACGGATACGCAGTATTTT. Supplemented by reference TRBV7-9 and TRBJ2-3, the full variable domain reads DTGVSQNPRHKITKRGQNVTFRCDPISEHNRLYWYRQTLGQGPEFLTYFQNEAQLEKSRLLSDRFSAERPKGSFSTLEIQRTEQGDSAMYLCAVRTSALTDTQYFGPGTRLTVL.

The V and J genes are TRBV7-2 and TRBJ1-4, with D tentatively TRBD1 (5 bases). The CDR3 consists of 15 residues. CDR1 and CDR2 (germline): SGHTA, FQGNSA. Trimming shortened V by 2 bases and J by 5 bases, and 12 bases separated the two germline ends. This CDR3 reads CASSLIDSRNEKLFF. Written as DNA, the CDR3 is TGTGCCAGCAGCTTAATAGACAGTAGGAATGAAAAACTGTTTTTT. The full variable domain, its missing parts supplied by reference TRBV7-2 and TRBJ1-4, is GAGVSQSPSNKVTEKGKDVELRCDPISGHTALYWYRQSLGQGLEFLIYFQGNSAPDKSGLPSDRFSAERTGGSVSTLTIQRTQQEDSAVYLCASSLIDSRNEKLFFGSGTQLSVL.

This chain uses TRBV28 with TRBJ1-1; 9 bases line up with TRBD1. Germline V CDR1 and CDR2: MDHEN, SYDVKM. V was pared by 8 bases and J by 3 bases, with 4 bases of the junction left unmatched. The CDR3 is 13 residues long. The CDR3 protein is CASRGTGHTEAFF. CDR3 sequence (DNA): TGTGCCAGCCGAGGGACAGGGCACACTGAAGCTTTCTTT. The full variable domain, its missing parts supplied by reference TRBV28 and TRBJ1-1, is DVKVTQSSRYLVKRTGEKVFLECVQDMDHENMFWYRQDPGLGLRLIYFSYDVKMKEKGDIPEGYSVSREKKERFSLILESASTNQTSMYLCASRGTGHTEAFFGQGTRLTVV.

The chain carries TRBV6-5 and TRBJ1-5; possibly TRBD1 for D (6 bases). The CDR3 runs 13 residues. Germline V gene data show CDR1 as MNHEY and CDR2 as SVGAGI. V was pared by 5 bases and J by 7 bases, with 12 bases between. In nucleotides, the CDR3 is TGTGCCAGCAGTGACACAGGGATGCAGCCCCAGCATTTT. Protein: CASSDTGMQPQHF.

This chain uses TRBV5-5 with TRBJ2-1; maybe TRBD2 (6 bases). The CDR3 spans 14 residues. V shed 4 bases and J shed 8 bases, with 16 bases lying between them. The germline V gene has CDR1 SGHKS and CDR2 YYEKEE (reference sequence). CDR3 loop: CASSQLGGFDEQFF. The DNA of the CDR3 is TGTGCCAGCAGCCAGCTCGGAGGGTTCGATGAGCAGTTCTTC.

The chain is built from TRBV5-4 and TRBJ2-5, with 12 bases fitting TRBD2. Losses at the gene ends were 0 bases for V and 3 bases for J; bases not matched to a gene: 3. CDR1 SGHNT and CDR2 YYREEE come from the germline V gene (reference sequence). The CDR3 totals 16 residues. The CDR3 DNA sequence: TGTGCCAGCAGCTTGGATACTAGCGGGAGGAAAGAGACCCAGTACTTC. Translation gives CASSLDTSGRKETQYF. The variable domain in full, completed from reference TRBV5-4 and TRBJ2-5, reads ETGVTQSPTHLIKTRGQQVTLRCSSQSGHNTVSWYQQALGQGPQFIFQYYREEENGRGNFPPRFSGLQFPNYSSELNVNALELDDSALYLCASSLDTSGRKETQYFGPGTRLLVL.